This is a list of T cell receptor beta chains from one sample in a study of blood T cell repertoires in COVID-19. Here immunoSEQ multiplex PCR was the method, and the copy in TCRdb shows in-frame clones only, minus some. There are 300,000 to 400,000 clones in the sample; about 89% occur only once, and more than 5% lies in the top ten. Sequencing was performed on peripheral blood. Source of these receptors: a woman in her 50s with COVID-19, enrolled during active disease. The CDR3 runs from the conserved cysteine through the conserved F or W. Each record gives: V gene, D gene, J gene, clone size, CDR3 DNA, CDR3 protein. A D gene is named only where the DNA matches it firmly. Clone size, where shown, is once, few, many, or a class for clones that have expanded.

V gene: TRBV10-2; D gene: TRBD2; J gene: TRBJ2-7; clone size: NA; CDR3 DNA: TGCGCCACCGAACTAGCGGGAGGGGACTACGAGCAGTACTTC; CDR3 protein: CATELAGGDYEQYF
V gene: TRBV7-8; D gene: TRBD1; J gene: TRBJ2-5; clone size: NA; CDR3 DNA: TGTGCCAGCAGCCGACAGGGTCTCTGGGAGACCCAGTACTTC; CDR3 protein: CASSRQGLWETQYF
V gene: TRBV14; D gene: NA; J gene: TRBJ2-7; clone size: NA; CDR3 DNA: TGTGCCAGCAGCCAACTTTCTAGCGTCGAGCAGTACTTC; CDR3 protein: CASSQLSSVEQYF
V gene: TRBV19; D gene: TRBD1; J gene: TRBJ1-4; clone size: NA; CDR3 DNA: TGTGCCAGTAGTATAGATGAGACAGGGGACGAAAAACTGTTTTTT; CDR3 protein: CASSIDETGDEKLFF
V gene: TRBV7-2; D gene: NA; J gene: TRBJ1-2; clone size: NA; CDR3 DNA: TGTGCCAGCAGCTTAGAGCCAGCCCAGGGCCGCTACACCTTC; CDR3 protein: CASSLEPAQGRYTF
V gene: TRBV6-5; D gene: NA; J gene: TRBJ1-2; clone size: few; CDR3 DNA: TGTGCCAGCAGTTTACAACAGGGCCACTATGGCTACACCTTC; CDR3 protein: CASSLQQGHYGYTF
V gene: TRBV6-4; D gene: TRBD2; J gene: TRBJ2-3; clone size: NA; CDR3 DNA: TGTGCCAGCAGTGAGGGACTAGCGGGCCCAGATACGCAGTATTTT; CDR3 protein: CASSEGLAGPDTQYF
V gene: TRBV5-4; D gene: TRBD2; J gene: TRBJ2-3; clone size: once; CDR3 DNA: TGTGCCAGCAGCTTGGATACGAGCGGGGGCACAGATACGCAGTATTTT; CDR3 protein: CASSLDTSGGTDTQYF
V gene: TRBV7-2; D gene: TRBD2; J gene: TRBJ2-1; clone size: NA; CDR3 DNA: TGTGCCAGCAGCTTAGACAGCGGGGCCTACAATGAGCAGTTCTTC; CDR3 protein: CASSLDSGAYNEQFF
V gene: TRBV28; D gene: TRBD1; J gene: TRBJ1-1; clone size: NA; CDR3 DNA: TGTGCCAGCAGTCCAACGGACAGGCAAGCTTTCTTT; CDR3 protein: CASSPTDRQAFF
V gene: TRBV12-5; D gene: TRBD2; J gene: TRBJ2-7; clone size: NA; CDR3 DNA: TGTGCTAGTGGTTTGCCCACCGGGGGGGTAACGTTATACGAGCAGTACTTC; CDR3 protein: CASGLPTGGVTLYEQYF
V gene: TRBV7-9; D gene: NA; J gene: TRBJ2-1; clone size: once; CDR3 DNA: TGTGCCAGCAGCTTAGCCCTGACGGGATCCTACAATGAGCAGTTCTTC; CDR3 protein: CASSLALTGSYNEQFF
V gene: TRBV7-8; D gene: TRBD1; J gene: TRBJ1-1; clone size: NA; CDR3 DNA: TGTGCCAGCAGCTTATCAGGGGGCGAGACTGAAGCTTTCTTT; CDR3 protein: CASSLSGGETEAFF
V gene: TRBV7-9; D gene: NA; J gene: TRBJ2-1; clone size: NA; CDR3 DNA: TGTGCCAGCAGCTTAGATAGAACGAATGAGCAGTTCTTC; CDR3 protein: CASSLDRTNEQFF
V gene: TRBV12-3/TRBV12-4; D gene: NA; J gene: TRBJ1-2; clone size: NA; CDR3 DNA: TGTGCCAGCAGTTTAGGGCGGAGGAATGGCTACACCTTC; CDR3 protein: CASSLGRRNGYTF
V gene: TRBV15; D gene: TRBD1; J gene: TRBJ2-7; clone size: NA; CDR3 DNA: TGTGCCACCAGCAGAGGGACAGGAGGAGTCCGAGCCTACGAGCAGTACTTC; CDR3 protein: CATSRGTGGVRAYEQYF
V gene: TRBV7-9; D gene: NA; J gene: TRBJ2-5; clone size: NA; CDR3 DNA: TGTGCCAGCAGCTTAGAACAGCTGAGAAGGGAGACCCAGTACTTC; CDR3 protein: CASSLEQLRRETQYF
V gene: TRBV18; D gene: TRBD2; J gene: TRBJ2-7; clone size: NA; CDR3 DNA: TGTGCCAGCTCACCAATTCCACTAGCGGGAGGGCCGACCGAGCAGTACTTC; CDR3 protein: CASSPIPLAGGPTEQYF
V gene: TRBV12-3/TRBV12-4; D gene: TRBD2; J gene: TRBJ2-7; clone size: NA; CDR3 DNA: TGTGCCAGCAGTTTAGGGCTAGCGGAATTGCAGTACTTC; CDR3 protein: CASSLGLAELQYF
V gene: TRBV5-1; D gene: NA; J gene: TRBJ2-3; clone size: NA; CDR3 DNA: TGCGCCAGCAGCTTGGGTGGTTCGGCAGATACGCAGTATTTT; CDR3 protein: CASSLGGSADTQYF
V gene: TRBV3-1/TRBV3-2; D gene: TRBD1; J gene: TRBJ2-7; clone size: NA; CDR3 DNA: TGTGCCAGCAGCCGGGACAGCACCTACGAGCAGTACTTC; CDR3 protein: CASSRDSTYEQYF
V gene: TRBV29-1; D gene: TRBD2; J gene: TRBJ2-1; clone size: few; CDR3 DNA: TGCAGCGTTTGGACTAGCGGTAAGGGCAATGAGCAGTTCTTC; CDR3 protein: CSVWTSGKGNEQFF
V gene: TRBV19; D gene: TRBD2; J gene: TRBJ2-2; clone size: NA; CDR3 DNA: TGTGCCAGTAGTATTAGCGGGAGGGCGGTGGAGCTGTTTTTT; CDR3 protein: CASSISGRAVELFF
V gene: TRBV19; D gene: TRBD1; J gene: TRBJ2-1; clone size: NA; CDR3 DNA: TGTGCCAGTAGTAGAAATACCGGGACAGATAACAATGAGCAGTTCTTC; CDR3 protein: CASSRNTGTDNNEQFF
V gene: TRBV6-5; D gene: TRBD2; J gene: TRBJ2-3; clone size: once; CDR3 DNA: TGTGCCAGCAGTTACCTAGCGGTACCCACAGATACGCAGTATTTT; CDR3 protein: CASSYLAVPTDTQYF
V gene: TRBV5-1; D gene: TRBD1; J gene: TRBJ1-3; clone size: NA; CDR3 DNA: TGCGCCAGCAGCTTTGGACAGGAGGCGTCTGGAAACACCATATATTTT; CDR3 protein: CASSFGQEASGNTIYF
V gene: TRBV27; D gene: NA; J gene: TRBJ1-1; clone size: NA; CDR3 DNA: TGTGCCAGCAGTTCCTGGGGCTATCGAAACACTGAAGCTTTCTTT; CDR3 protein: CASSSWGYRNTEAFF
V gene: TRBV18; D gene: NA; J gene: TRBJ1-1; clone size: NA; CDR3 DNA: TGTGCCAGCTCACATTCTCAGGGGCACACTGAAGCTTTCTTT; CDR3 protein: CASSHSQGHTEAFF
V gene: TRBV7-2; D gene: TRBD1; J gene: TRBJ1-5; clone size: NA; CDR3 DNA: TGTGCCAGCCGACAGGACAGGAATCAGCCCCAGCATTTT; CDR3 protein: CASRQDRNQPQHF
V gene: TRBV6-5; D gene: NA; J gene: TRBJ1-2; clone size: few; CDR3 DNA: TGTGCCAGCAGTCGGGGACTCTTCTATGGCTACACCTTC; CDR3 protein: CASSRGLFYGYTF
V gene: TRBV6-5; D gene: NA; J gene: TRBJ1-1; clone size: NA; CDR3 DNA: TGTGCCAGCAGCCCGGGACAATTCGGAGGAGCTTTCTTT; CDR3 protein: CASSPGQFGGAFF
V gene: TRBV5-8; D gene: TRBD1; J gene: TRBJ2-7; clone size: NA; CDR3 DNA: TGTGCCAGCACCATACCCCACAGGGGGTTTGGAACCTACGAGCAGTACTTC; CDR3 protein: CASTIPHRGFGTYEQYF
V gene: TRBV7-2; D gene: TRBD1; J gene: TRBJ1-6; clone size: few; CDR3 DNA: TGTGCCAGCAGCTTATACCAGGGGGCATATAATTCACCCCTCCACTTT; CDR3 protein: CASSLYQGAYNSPLHF
V gene: TRBV4-2; D gene: NA; J gene: TRBJ1-1; clone size: NA; CDR3 DNA: TGTGCCAGCAGCCAAGATATGTCAGGGCGTAAGAACACTGAAGCTTTCTTT; CDR3 protein: CASSQDMSGRKNTEAFF
V gene: TRBV7-2; D gene: NA; J gene: TRBJ2-1; clone size: NA; CDR3 DNA: TGTGCCAGCAGCTTAGGGAGGGCGCTACCCCCCAAGAAGCATGAGCAGTTCTTC; CDR3 protein: CASSLGRALPPKKHEQFF
V gene: TRBV7-9; D gene: TRBD2; J gene: TRBJ2-3; clone size: NA; CDR3 DNA: TGTGCCAGCAGCTTTAGTGGGACTAGTGTTACGCAGTATTTT; CDR3 protein: CASSFSGTSVTQYF
V gene: TRBV7-9; D gene: NA; J gene: TRBJ1-1; clone size: once; CDR3 DNA: TGTGCCAGCAGCCCCCCCGGGGGGTTAAGGGGCACTGAAGCTTTCTTT; CDR3 protein: CASSPPGGLRGTEAFF